A selection of T cell receptor beta chains follows, all from one sample in a study of graft-versus-host responses after intestinal transplantation. Sequencing used immunoSEQ multiplex PCR; TCRdb keeps in-frame clones, though not all of them. The sample consists of tens of thousands of clones, 84% of them appearing once. What these receptors recognize is not known. The sequencing here drew on unstimulated CD4+ T cells sorted from spleen or lymph node cells, taken before transplant. Receptor source: a human donor who was the organ donor for an intestinal transplant. Each CDR3 is given with its conserved first and last residue. The D gene is left open where the match is weak. Only part of the rows carry a size: once, few, many, or a class if the clone is expanded.

>TRBV20-1|NA|TRBJ2-3|NA
TGCAGTGTGCGGGGCACAGATACGCAGTATTTT
CSVRGTDTQYF
>TRBV5-1|NA|TRBJ2-3|NA
TGCGCCAGCAGCTTGGGGGTAGGGGCAGATACGCAGTATTTT
CASSLGVGADTQYF
>TRBV30|NA|TRBJ2-2|NA
TGTGCCTGGAGAGCTCAGGGAACCGGGGAGCTGTTTTTT
CAWRAQGTGELFF
>TRBV28|NA|TRBJ1-6|TRBD1
TGTGCCAGCAAGGGGACAGAGAGCTCCTATAATTCACCCCTCCACTTT
CASKGTESSYNSPLHF
>TRBV5-4|NA|TRBJ1-2|NA
TGTGCCAGCAGCTTGGATCAGGGAGGCGGCTACACCTTC
CASSLDQGGGYTF
>TRBV19|NA|TRBJ1-4|NA
TGTGCCAGTACCCCGACCCACGGGGGTCCGGAACTGTTTTTT
CASTPTHGGPELFF
>TRBV2|NA|TRBJ2-2|TRBD1
TGTGCCAGCAATGACAGGGACACCGGGGAGCTGTTTTTT
CASNDRDTGELFF
>TRBV28|few|TRBJ2-1|TRBD2
TGTGCCAGCAGCCTAGGGACTAGCGGGGTCAATGAGCAGTTCTTC
CASSLGTSGVNEQFF
>TRBV30|NA|TRBJ2-5|TRBD2
TGTGCCTGGAGTCCTTTCACCGGGACTAGAGAGACCCAGTACTTC
CAWSPFTGTRETQYF
>TRBV27|NA|TRBJ2-2|TRBD1
TGTGCCAGTAGCCGACAGGGGGTATTCGCCGGGGAGCTGTTTTTT
CASSRQGVFAGELFF
>TRBV6-1|NA|TRBJ1-2|NA
TGTGCCAGCAGTGCGACAGTTTCGGGCTATGGCTACACCTTC
CASSATVSGYGYTF
>TRBV7-9|NA|TRBJ2-3|NA
TGTGCCAGCAGCTTTAGCGGTAGTGGGCCACCGCAGTATTTT
CASSFSGSGPPQYF
>TRBV29-1|NA|TRBJ1-4|NA
TGCAGCGCCCAATCGACAGGCAGAAATGAAAAACTGTTTTTT
CSAQSTGRNEKLFF
>TRBV27|NA|TRBJ1-2|TRBD1
TGTGCCAGCAGTTTATCTATGGACAGGGACGGTGGCTACACCTTC
CASSLSMDRDGGYTF
>TRBV28|NA|TRBJ1-3|NA
TGTGCCAGCGCGGGAAACACCATATATTTT
CASAGNTIYF
>TRBV27|NA|TRBJ1-1|NA
TGTGCCAGCAGTCCTGAACCACGAGGCCTGAACACTGAAGCTTTCTTT
CASSPEPRGLNTEAFF
>TRBV5-5|NA|TRBJ1-1|NA
TGTGCCAGCAGCCTAAGACAGCCAGGCACTGAAGCTTTCTTT
CASSLRQPGTEAFF
>TRBV6-5|NA|TRBJ2-1|TRBD2
TGTGCCAGCAGCGGGGGGGCCTACAATGAGCAGTTCTTC
CASSGGAYNEQFF